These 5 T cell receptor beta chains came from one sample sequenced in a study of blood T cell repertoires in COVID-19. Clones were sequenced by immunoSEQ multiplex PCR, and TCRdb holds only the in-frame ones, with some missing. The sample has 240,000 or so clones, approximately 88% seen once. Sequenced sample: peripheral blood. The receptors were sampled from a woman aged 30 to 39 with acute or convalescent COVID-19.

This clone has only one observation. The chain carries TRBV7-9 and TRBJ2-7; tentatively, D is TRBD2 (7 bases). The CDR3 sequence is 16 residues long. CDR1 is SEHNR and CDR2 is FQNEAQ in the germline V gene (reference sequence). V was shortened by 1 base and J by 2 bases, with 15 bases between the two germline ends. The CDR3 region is CASSLVGGLGTYEQYF. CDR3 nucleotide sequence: TGTGCCAGCAGCTTAGTCGGGGGGCTAGGGACCTACGAGCAGTACTTC.

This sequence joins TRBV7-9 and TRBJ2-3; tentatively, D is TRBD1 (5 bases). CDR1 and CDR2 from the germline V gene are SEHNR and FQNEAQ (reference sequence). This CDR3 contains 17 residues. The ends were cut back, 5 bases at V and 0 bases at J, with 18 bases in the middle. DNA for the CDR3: TGTGCCAGCAGCCCACATAGAGTTGGGGCTAGCACAGATACGCAGTATTTT. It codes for CASSPHRVGASTDTQYF.

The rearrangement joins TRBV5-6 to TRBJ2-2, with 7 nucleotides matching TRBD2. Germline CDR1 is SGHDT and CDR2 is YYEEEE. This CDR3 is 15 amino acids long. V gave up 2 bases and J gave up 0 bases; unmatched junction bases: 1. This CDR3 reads CASSFSGPNTGELFF. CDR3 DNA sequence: TGTGCCAGCAGCTTTAGCGGGCCGAACACCGGGGAGCTGTTTTTT.

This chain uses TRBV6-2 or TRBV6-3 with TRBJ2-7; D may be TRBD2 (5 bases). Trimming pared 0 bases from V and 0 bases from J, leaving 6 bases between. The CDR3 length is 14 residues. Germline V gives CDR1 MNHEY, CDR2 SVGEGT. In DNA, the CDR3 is TGTGCCAGCAGTTACTCGGGGAGCTCCTACGAGCAGTACTTC. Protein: CASSYSGSSYEQYF.

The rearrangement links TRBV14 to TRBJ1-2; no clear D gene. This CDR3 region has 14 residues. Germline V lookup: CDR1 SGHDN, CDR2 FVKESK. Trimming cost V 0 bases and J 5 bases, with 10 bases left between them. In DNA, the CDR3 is TGTGCCAGCAGCCAAGATACCCGGGTATATGGCTACACCTTC. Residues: CASSQDTRVYGYTF. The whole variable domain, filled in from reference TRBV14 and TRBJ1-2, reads EAGVTQFPSHSVIEKGQTVTLRCDPISGHDNLYWYRRVMGKEIKFLLHFVKESKQDESGMPNNRFLAERTGGTYSTLKVQPAELEDSGVYFCASSQDTRVYGYTFGSGTRLTVV.